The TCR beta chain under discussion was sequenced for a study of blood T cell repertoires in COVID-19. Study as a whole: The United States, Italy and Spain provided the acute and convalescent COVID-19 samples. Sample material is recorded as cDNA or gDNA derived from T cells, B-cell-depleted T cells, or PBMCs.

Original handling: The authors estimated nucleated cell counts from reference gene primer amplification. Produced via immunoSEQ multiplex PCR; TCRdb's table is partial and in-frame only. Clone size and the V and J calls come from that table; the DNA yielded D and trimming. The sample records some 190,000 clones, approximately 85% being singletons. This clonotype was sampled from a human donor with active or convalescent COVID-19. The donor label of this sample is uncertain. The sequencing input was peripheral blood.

CDR3 nucleotides: TGTGCCAGCAGTGATGGGACTAGCGGGCACAATGAGCAGTTCTTC. Its protein is CASSDGTSGHNEQFF. The chain links TRBV6-1 to TRBJ2-1, with 12 bases lining up with TRBD2. V lost 3 bases and J lost 5; bases outside the gene matches: 2. Germline V lookup: CDR1 MNHNS, CDR2 SASEGT. The CDR3 spans 15 residues.